The 5 T cell receptor beta chains in this list originate from one sample, sequenced in a study of Graves' ophthalmopathy and Graves' hyperthyroidism. RNA transcripts provided the template for amplifying TCR beta CDR3 regions. HTBI primers served in a first-round RT-PCR, which a second-round multiplex PCR followed. Each CDR3 protein gets one entry after TCRdb re-called the multiplex PCR reads with MiXCR. The repertoire holds 900,000 to 1,200,000 distinct CDR3 sequences, roughly two fifths seen once, with more than 9.5% in the top ten. The sequencing input was peripheral blood or thyroid tissue (not recorded which). The receptors were sampled from an adult man with Graves' hyperthyroidism.

Points on this clonotype: This may stem from a read error, because a much larger clone lies one nucleotide away. The V and J genes are TRBV30 and TRBJ1-6, with 9 bases matching TRBD1. This CDR3 contains 13 residues. The germline gives CDR1 GTSNPN, CDR2 SVGIG (reference sequence). The CDR3 coding sequence is TGTGCCTGCAGGAGGACAGGGGTTTCACCCTTCCACTTT. It codes for CACRRTGVSPFHF.

To note about this clonotype: A junction end diverges from the germline sequence, so it may reflect a read error. The gene calls are TRBV29-1 and TRBJ2-5, with 7 positions matching TRBD2. Germline CDR1 and CDR2: SQVTM and ANQGSEA. This CDR3 region has 12 residues. CDR3 region: CSVGGEGRTRFF. CDR3 DNA sequence: TGCAGCGTTGGAGGGGAGGGGAGAACCCGGTTCTTC.

J is TRBJ1-5 and V is TRBV7-8; TRBD1 aligns across 10 bases. Germline V gene data show CDR1 as SGHVS and CDR2 as FQNEAQ. The CDR3 covers 15 residues. J was trimmed by 7 bases and V by 6 bases; bases with no gene match: 9. This CDR3 is CASRSGTGAGQPQHF. The CDR3, as DNA: TGTGCCAGCAGGTCTGGGACAGGGGCTGGGCAGCCCCAGCATTTT.

This clonotype was counted between two and nine times. This chain connects TRBV28 to TRBJ1-5, with D possibly matching TRBD1 (6 bases). The V gene's germline CDR1 is MDHEN and CDR2 SYDVKM. This CDR3 spans 12 amino acids. Trimming left V 6 bases short and J 6 bases short, with 9 bases between. The CDR3 here is CASRRGLQPQHF. The CDR3 coding sequence is TGTGCCAGCAGACGGGGGCTTCAGCCCCAGCATTTT.

V gene TRBV5-6 combines with J gene TRBJ2-5, with D perhaps TRBD1 (6 bases). With 0 bases removed from V and 6 bases from J, the gap between germline ends came to 12 bases. Germline-derived CDR1 and CDR2 are SGHDT and YYEEEE. This CDR3 contains 14 residues. In DNA, the CDR3 is TGTGCCAGCAGCTTGGTTCAGGGGCAACAGACCCAGTACTTC. Its protein is CASSLVQGQQTQYF.